The 25 T cell receptor beta chains below were found in one sample sequenced in a study of T cells in Graves' hyperthyroidism and ophthalmopathy. TCR beta CDR3 sequences were amplified from RNA transcripts. A set of HTBI primers served as the primers for a first-round RT-PCR of the TCR CDR3. TCRdb recomputed calls from the multiplex PCR reads with MiXCR, one row per CDR3 protein. The sample contains around 700,000 distinct CDR3 sequences, roughly a sixth of which appear only once. What was sequenced was blood. These receptors all come from a woman aged 45 to 65 with Graves' hyperthyroidism that later progressed to Graves' ophthalmopathy.

Notes on this clonotype: Given a much more abundant clone one base away, this may be a read error. V is TRBV30 and J is TRBJ2-3, with 7 bases aligning to TRBD2. The CDR3 contains 14 residues. Germline V gives CDR1 GTSNPN, CDR2 SVGIG (reference sequence). V was clipped by 3 bases and J by 2 bases; unmatched bases: 5. CDR3 DNA: TGTGCCTGGAGGGCGGGGGTGAACACAGATACGCAGTATTTT. Protein sequence: CAWRAGVNTDTQYF.

There are many counts of this clonotype. The gene calls are TRBV11-2 and TRBJ2-1; D ambiguous. The V and J ends lost 3 bases and 8 bases respectively, with 5 bases between them. Germline CDR1 SGHAT, CDR2 FQNNGV. The CDR3 extends over 11 amino acids. The CDR3 coding sequence is TGTGCCAGCAGCTTGGGCCATGAGCAGTTCTTC. Residues: CASSLGHEQFF.

V gene TRBV10-3 combines with J gene TRBJ2-1; TRBD2 agrees at 10 bases. V dropped 0 bases and J dropped 2; count of bases not matched to a gene: 1. The CDR3 sequence is 16 residues long. CDR1 and CDR2 from the germline V gene are ENHRY and SYGVKD. In nucleotides, the CDR3 is TGTGCCATCAGTGAGTCTAGCGGGGGGACCTACAATGAGCAGTTCTTC. It is translated as CAISESSGGTYNEQFF.

This clonotype has only a few counts. V is TRBV4-2 and J is TRBJ1-1, with TRBD1 matching over 8 bases. The germline V gene has CDR1 LGHNA and CDR2 YNFKEQ. CDR3 length equals 13 residues. Trimming took 6 bases from V and 4 from J; bases not matched to a gene: 4. The CDR3 region is CASSYQGATEAFF. As DNA, the CDR3 is TGTGCCAGCAGTTATCAGGGGGCCACTGAAGCTTTCTTT.

This clonotype was observed at least ten times. V is TRBV5-1 and J is TRBJ2-1; tentative D call: TRBD1 (6 bases). This CDR3 is built from 15 residues. Germline-derived CDR1 and CDR2 are SGHRS and YFSETQ. Between the trimmed V and J ends, which lost 4 bases and 6 bases, there was a span of 17 bases. In nucleotides, the CDR3 is TGCGCCAGCAGCCCGGCCGTCAGGGGCGGCAATGAGCAGTTCTTC. It specifies CASSPAVRGGNEQFF.

This clonotype was counted at least ten times. This chain connects TRBV11-2 to TRBJ1-6; maybe TRBD1 (5 bases). V lost 1 base to trimming and J lost 6 bases, with 10 bases between them. This CDR3 has 15 residues. CDR1 is SGHAT, CDR2 FQNNGV, per germline. CDR3 DNA: TGTGCCAGCAGCTTAGCACACAGGCTTAATTCACCCCTCCACTTT. Protein product: CASSLAHRLNSPLHF. Together with reference TRBV11-2 and TRBJ1-6, the CDR3 gives the full variable domain: EAGVAQSPRYKIIEKRQSVAFWCNPISGHATLYWYQQILGQGPKLLIQFQNNGVVDDSQLPKDRFSAERLKGVDSTLKIQPAKLEDSAVYLCASSLAHRLNSPLHFGNGTRLTVT.

This clonotype was counted at least ten times. The chain joins TRBV6-1 to TRBJ2-4; 10 bases are a match to TRBD1. Germline V gives CDR1 MNHNS, CDR2 SASEGT. This CDR3 is 16 amino acids long. With V trimmed by 4 bases and J by 1 base, 4 bases remained unmatched. CDR3 sequence (DNA): TGTGCCAGCAGTGTAGACAGGGGGCTGGCCAAAAACATTCAGTACTTC. Protein product: CASSVDRGLAKNIQYF.

This clonotype has at least ten counts. The J gene is TRBJ2-3, the V gene TRBV9, with TRBD1 identical over 11 bases. CDR3 size: 17 residues. The germline V gene encodes CDR1 SGDLS and CDR2 YYNGEE. The V and J ends lost 3 bases and 7 bases, in that order; junction bases with no gene match: 13. The CDR3 DNA reads as TGTGCCAGCAGCGCGACTTCCGGGACAGGGGGTTCGAATACGCAGTATTTT. Its translation: CASSATSGTGGSNTQYF. Supplemented by reference TRBV9 and TRBJ2-3, the full variable domain reads DSGVTQTPKHLITATGQRVTLRCSPRSGDLSVYWYQQSLDQGLQFLIQYYNGEERAKGNILERFSAQQFPDLHSELNLSSLELGDSALYFCASSATSGTGGSNTQYFGPGTRLTVL.

About this clonotype itself: A much more abundant neighbour one base away suggests this may be a read error. The J gene is TRBJ2-3, the V gene TRBV5-1; 8 bases match TRBD2. This CDR3 spans 15 amino acids. The germline V gene encodes CDR1 SGHRS and CDR2 YFSETQ. V was pared by 4 bases and J by 5 bases, with 9 bases of the junction left unmatched. Written as DNA, the CDR3 is TGCGCCAGCAGCCGGTCCCTAAGCGGGGGAGATACGCAGTATTTT. Protein: CASSRSLSGGDTQYF.

This clonotype has just a few counts. In DNA form, the CDR3 reads TGTGCCAGCAGTTTAGTGCGGGTAGCGGATTACAATGAGCAGTTCTTC. Translated, it gives CASSLVRVADYNEQFF. The chain uses TRBV27 and TRBJ2-1; tentatively, D is TRBD2 (6 bases). The CDR3 runs to 16 residues. The germline gives CDR1 MNHEY, CDR2 SMNVEV (reference sequence). Trimming pared 2 bases from V and 4 bases from J, leaving 15 bases between.

In this sample, this clonotype turned up many times. This chain connects TRBV12-3 or TRBV12-4 to TRBJ1-1; possible D gene TRBD1, 5 bases. V shed 1 base and J shed 4 bases, with 10 bases lying between them. The CDR3 runs to 14 residues. DNA for the CDR3: TGTGCCAGCAGTTTAGGGGACGGGGGCACTGAAGCTTTCTTT. The encoded protein is CASSLGDGGTEAFF.

Ten or more counts support this clonotype. The V gene is TRBV28, the J gene TRBJ2-7; D remains unclear. CDR1 MDHEN and CDR2 SYDVKM come from the germline V gene. Trimming took off 3 bases at V and 6 bases at J, with 12 bases between the two ends. The CDR3 consists of 13 residues. CDR3 in DNA: TGTGCCAGCAGTTTTGGCATGACCTCCGAGCAGTACTTC. Translated: CASSFGMTSEQYF.

The table lists this clonotype with a few counts. The chain has TRBV19 and TRBJ1-5; TRBD1 might be the D (6 bases). Germline CDR1 reads LNHDA; CDR2 reads SQIVND (reference sequence). The ends were cut back, 3 bases at V and 2 bases at J, with 8 bases in the middle. The CDR3 consists of 14 residues. CDR3 in amino acids: CASSIAGGNQPQHF. CDR3 sequence (DNA): TGTGCCAGTAGTATCGCAGGGGGCAATCAGCCCCAGCATTTT.

V is TRBV5-1 and J is TRBJ2-7; D tentatively fits TRBD1 or TRBD2 (6 bases each). The CDR3 consists of 15 residues. V was trimmed by 0 bases and J by 0 bases, leaving 10 bases between them. Germline values: CDR1 SGHRS, CDR2 YFSETQ. The CDR3 here is CASSLGGANSYEQYF. DNA for the CDR3: TGCGCCAGCAGCTTGGGGGGGGCAAACTCCTACGAGCAGTACTTC.

This clonotype was picked up a small number of times. CDR3 region: CASSVSRNTEAFF. The CDR3 DNA is TGTGCCAGCAGCGTTTCCAGGAACACTGAAGCTTTCTTT. This chain joins TRBV9 and TRBJ1-1; D is uncertain. Trimming left V 2 bases short and J 1 base short, with 6 bases between. This CDR3 contains 13 residues. The germline CDR1 and CDR2 sequences are SGDLS and YYNGEE.

This clonotype has just a few counts. V is TRBV6-1 and J is TRBJ1-5, with a weak D call TRBD1 (5 bases). V lost 6 bases to trimming and J lost 9 bases, with 18 bases between them. The germline gives CDR1 MNHNS, CDR2 SASEGT. CDR3 length equals 14 residues. CDR3 nucleotides: TGTGCCAGCAGCCGGGGGGAGGGAAGAGGGCCCCAGCATTTT. Amino acid sequence: CASSRGEGRGPQHF.

This rearrangement joins TRBV11-2 to TRBJ1-2, with D unclear. The germline V gene encodes CDR1 SGHAT and CDR2 FQNNGV. V dropped 3 bases and J dropped 2 bases, with 7 bases sitting between them. This CDR3 region has 13 residues. Written as DNA, the CDR3 is TGTGCCAGCAGCTTCCTAGGGAACTATGGCTACACCTTC. This sequence encodes CASSFLGNYGYTF.

This clonotype has a count of ten or more. V usage is TRBV13 and J usage is TRBJ1-1; D perhaps matches TRBD1 (6 bases). V was pared by 6 bases and J by 4 bases, with 18 bases between. Germline-derived CDR1 and CDR2 are PRHDT and FYEKMQ (reference sequence). There are 15 residues in the CDR3. The CDR3 reads CASRLEGEGSTEAFF. The CDR3 DNA sequence: TGTGCCAGCAGACTAGAGGGGGAGGGGAGCACTGAAGCTTTCTTT.

This clonotype was seen at least ten times. The gene calls are TRBV5-1 and TRBJ2-1; D is undetermined. Between the trimmed V and J ends, which lost 0 bases and 6 bases, there was a span of 7 bases. Germline assignment: CDR1 SGHRS and CDR2 YFSETQ. The CDR3 totals 13 residues. The CDR3 protein is CASSLGTVNEQFF. CDR3 sequence (DNA): TGCGCCAGCAGCTTGGGGACGGTCAATGAGCAGTTCTTC. The complete variable domain, with remaining parts taken from reference TRBV5-1 and TRBJ2-1, reads KAGVTQTPRYLIKTRGQQVTLSCSPISGHRSVSWYQQTPGQGLQFLFEYFSETQRNKGNFPGRFSGRQFSNSRSEMNVSTLELGDSALYLCASSLGTVNEQFFGPGTRLTVL.

The chain combines TRBV19 with TRBJ1-6; D not resolved. The V end was cut by 10 bases, the J end by 0 bases, with 19 bases between. Germline-derived CDR1 and CDR2 are LNHDA and SQIVND (reference sequence). The CDR3 is 17 residues long. The CDR3 here is CATARQDLSSYNSPLHF. As DNA, the CDR3 is TGTGCCACCGCGCGACAAGACCTCAGCTCCTATAATTCACCCCTCCACTTT. The full variable domain, completed using reference TRBV19 and TRBJ1-6, is DGGITQSPKYLFRKEGQNVTLSCEQNLNHDAMYWYRQDPGQGLRLIYYSQIVNDFQKGDIAEGYSVSREKKESFPLTVTSAQKNPTAFYLCATARQDLSSYNSPLHFGNGTRLTVT.

This chain joins TRBV4-1 and TRBJ2-3, with 9 bases lining up with TRBD2. The germline CDR1 and CDR2 sequences are MGHRA and YSYEKL. V was pared by 1 base and J by 4 bases, with 12 bases of the junction left unmatched. This CDR3 has 18 amino acids. The CDR3 nucleotides are TGCGCCAGCAGCCAAGCCCCTGGGAGCGGGGGGTGGTCAGATACGCAGTATTTT. Translated, it gives CASSQAPGSGGWSDTQYF.

The chain has TRBV20-1 and TRBJ2-6, with 8 bases matching TRBD1. Germline assignment: CDR1 DFQATT and CDR2 SNEGSKA (reference sequence). V lost 3 bases to trimming and J lost 2 bases; unmatched junction nucleotides: 12. This CDR3 spans 18 amino acids. CDR3 residues: CSASVVGQGTTGANVLTF. CDR3 sequence (DNA): TGCAGTGCTAGTGTCGTAGGACAGGGAACAACTGGGGCCAACGTCCTGACTTTC.

This clonotype was picked up many times. V usage is TRBV12-3 or TRBV12-4 and J usage is TRBJ2-1; D is uncertain. The CDR3 is made up of 14 amino acids. V was pared by 8 bases and J by 2 bases, with 13 bases between. The CDR3 region has the DNA TGTGCCAGCTCCCATGGGCGAACCTACAATGAGCAGTTCTTC. It codes for CASSHGRTYNEQFF.

The rearrangement joins TRBV6-5 to TRBJ1-1; the D gene is possibly TRBD1 (5 bases). The germline V and J ends were trimmed by 0 bases and 5 bases, with 10 bases remaining between them. CDR1 is MNHEY, CDR2 SVGAGI, per germline. The CDR3 has 14 residues. CDR3 amino acids: CASSYSTGLTEAFF. CDR3 nucleotide sequence: TGTGCCAGCAGTTACTCGACGGGGCTTACTGAAGCTTTCTTT.

Only a few counts were recorded for this clonotype. The rearrangement links TRBV6-1 to TRBJ2-3, with a weak D call TRBD2 (7 bases). The germline gives CDR1 MNHNS, CDR2 SASEGT. Trimming pared 6 bases from V and 9 bases from J, leaving 13 bases between. There are 12 residues in the CDR3. This CDR3 is CASRPRGATQYF. Written as DNA, the CDR3 is TGTGCCAGCAGGCCACGGGGGGCCACGCAGTATTTT.